This TCR beta chain was found in a study of untreated major depressive disorder. Some clones are missing from TCRdb's copy, which holds only in-frame ones; the method was immunoSEQ multiplex PCR. The sample carries approximately 13,000 clones, under 95% recorded once. The CDR3 has 12 residues. With 4 bases removed from V and 5 bases from J, the gap between germline ends came to 8 bases. Germline V gene lookup returns CDR1 SEHNR and CDR2 FQNEAQ (reference sequence). About this clone itself: The antigen remains unidentified.

Findings and caveats of the study: Differences in TRBV25-01 and TRBV02-01 usage did not reach significance. CD4+ T cells from depressed patients used TRBV05-01 (Vbeta 5.1) more often than controls. In every subject, the five largest TRBV05-01 clones were private.

Every participant had European ancestry. Thawed PBMCs underwent magnetic negative selection for CD4+ T cells. The specimen was CD4+ T cells from PBMCs. The chain recombines TRBV7-9 with TRBJ1-1; D remains unclear. The TCR originated in a woman in her thirties with major depressive disorder. The CDR3 sequence: CASSSPWTEAFF. CDR3 DNA sequence: TGTGCCAGCAGCTCCCCATGGACTGAAGCTTTCTTT.